A selection of T cell receptor beta chains follows, all from one sample in a study of naive and memory T cell subsets. One entry per CDR3 protein, called by TCRdb with MiXCR from the 5' RACE reads. Here the sample spans 45,000 to 55,000 distinct CDR3 sequences, about 4.8% being singletons. Receptors were obtained from a female donor in good health. CDR3s include the opening cysteine and the closing phenylalanine or tryptophan. Fields, in order: V gene, J gene, D gene, clone size, CDR3 DNA, CDR3 protein. A D gene is named only where the DNA matches it firmly. Some rows mark clone size as missing; the rest say once, few, many or name a class of expanded clone.

TRBV6-5	TRBJ2-3	-	many	TGTGCCAGCAGTTACGAGGGGGGGAGGGTCGATACGCAGTATTTT	CASSYEGGRVDTQYF
TRBV29-1	TRBJ2-3	-	many	TGCAGCGTTGAAGGCTGGGGGGACATACTCACAGATACGCAGTATTTT	CSVEGWGDILTDTQYF
TRBV13	TRBJ2-6	-	many	TGTGCCAGCAGCTTAAGTCCTAAGGGGCCTGGGGCCAACGTCCTGACTTTC	CASSLSPKGPGANVLTF
TRBV5-1	TRBJ2-7	-	many	TGCGCCAGCTCTCCAGAGTCCTACGAGCAGTACTTC	CASSPESYEQYF
TRBV11-3	TRBJ2-2	-	many	TGTGCCAGCAGCTCAGCACTAGCTACGAACACCGGGGAGCTGTTTTTT	CASSSALATNTGELFF
TRBV10-1	TRBJ2-2	-	many	TGCGCCAGCAGTGAGTCGAGGTCCAGGTCCGGGGAGCTGTTTTTT	CASSESRSRSGELFF
TRBV12-5	TRBJ1-2	-	-	TGTGCTAGTGGGGAAAGGGGCTATGGCTACACCTTC	CASGERGYGYTF
TRBV5-1	TRBJ2-1	-	many	TGCGCCAGTCGGGACCTCTCCTACAATGAGCAGTTCTTC	CASRDLSYNEQFF
TRBV28	TRBJ1-2	-	many	TGTGCCAGCAGTTTATGGGGTATTAGTGGCTACACCTTC	CASSLWGISGYTF
TRBV12-3/TRBV12-4	TRBJ1-1	-	many	TGTGCCAGCAGTTTAAGACAGAACACTGAAGCTTTCTTT	CASSLRQNTEAFF
TRBV9	TRBJ2-2	TRBD2	many	TGTGCCAGCAGCGGGGCTACTAGCGGGAGGCCCGGGGAGCTGTTTTTT	CASSGATSGRPGELFF
TRBV20-1	TRBJ1-5	TRBD1	many	TGCAGTGCCAGATCCCAGGGGGCAAGGGAAGGGAATCAGCCCCAGCATTTT	CSARSQGAREGNQPQHF
TRBV5-1	TRBJ2-2	TRBD2	few	TGCGCCAGCAGCGCGAGCGGGAGTGGCACCGGGGAGCTGTTTTTT	CASSASGSGTGELFF
TRBV24-1	TRBJ1-5	TRBD1	many	TGTGCCACCAGTGGGGGGGCGACAGGGTTGGGCAATCAGCCCCAGCATTTT	CATSGGATGLGNQPQHF
TRBV25-1	TRBJ2-1	-	few	TGTGCCAGCAGTGTAGGGGTCAATGAGCAGTTCTTC	CASSVGVNEQFF
TRBV29-1	TRBJ2-1	TRBD2	many	TGCAGCGTCGAACTAGCGGGAGGGTACAATGAGCAGTTCTTC	CSVELAGGYNEQFF
TRBV7-2	TRBJ1-2	TRBD1	few	TGTGCCAGCAGCCCCCCTGACAGGGGGCTCGGCTACACCTTC	CASSPPDRGLGYTF
TRBV6-5	TRBJ1-2	-	many	TGTGCCAGCAGCCCCATAGGCTATGGCTACACCTTC	CASSPIGYGYTF
TRBV29-1	TRBJ2-3	-	few	TGCAGCGTTGGGGGCCATAATACAGATACGCAGTATTTT	CSVGGHNTDTQYF
TRBV20-1	TRBJ1-5	-	many	TGCAGTGCTAGAGATCGGGAAGAGTGGACCAATCAGCCCCAGCATTTT	CSARDREEWTNQPQHF
TRBV3-1	TRBJ2-3	-	few	TGTGCCAGCAGCCTGTTGGGCGGGGTTGGCACAGATACGCAGTATTTT	CASSLLGGVGTDTQYF
TRBV25-1	TRBJ2-7	-	many	TGTGCCAGCAGAGGGGGACTCTACGAGCAGTACTTC	CASRGGLYEQYF
TRBV25-1	TRBJ1-4	-	-	TGTGCCAGCAGTGAACAGGGCATTGAAAAACTGTTTTTT	CASSEQGIEKLFF
TRBV29-1	TRBJ2-3	TRBD1	many	TGCAGCGTGAGGGGCCACAGGGGAGAGGGCACAGATACGCAGTATTTT	CSVRGHRGEGTDTQYF
TRBV10-2	TRBJ1-1	-	few	TGCGCCAGCAGGAGGAACACTGAAGCTTTCTTT	CASRRNTEAFF
TRBV19	TRBJ2-7	-	many	TGTGCCAGTAGCCCTCACCCGGGTCGCGAGCTTTACGAGCAGTACTTC	CASSPHPGRELYEQYF
TRBV19	TRBJ2-7	-	few	TGTGCCAGTAGTGTCACAGGTACGTACGAGCAGTACTTC	CASSVTGTYEQYF
TRBV7-9	TRBJ1-1	TRBD1	many	TGTGCCAGCAGCTCATTACAGGGGAGGAACACTGAAGCTTTCTTT	CASSSLQGRNTEAFF
TRBV11-3	TRBJ2-1	TRBD2	many	TGTGCCAGCAGCTTAGACCCTAGCGGGTCCTACAATGAGCAGTTCTTC	CASSLDPSGSYNEQFF
TRBV5-1	TRBJ1-1	-	many	TGCGCCAGCAGCCACCGGACGGGGGACGCACCAGGCACTGAAGCTTTCTTT	CASSHRTGDAPGTEAFF
TRBV7-9	TRBJ2-3	-	-	TGTGCCAGCAGCCTGCGGCGCCCAACTGGGGCAGATACGCAGTATTTT	CASSLRRPTGADTQYF
TRBV6-1	TRBJ2-3	TRBD2	many	TGTGCCAGCAGTGACGGACTAGCTGTTGATACGCAGTATTTT	CASSDGLAVDTQYF
TRBV5-1	TRBJ1-6	TRBD1	-	TGCGCCAGCAGCAGATCAGGGGGATCAAGTTCACCCCTCCACTTT	CASSRSGGSSSPLHF
TRBV3-1	TRBJ1-4	-	many	TGTGCCAGCAGTTTCCGGGACATAGCGGAAAAACTGTTTTTT	CASSFRDIAEKLFF
TRBV5-1	TRBJ1-1	-	many	TGCGCCAGCAACACAGGGACCATTATGAACACTGAAGCTTTCTTT	CASNTGTIMNTEAFF